This T cell receptor beta chain stems from a study of T cell responses to AZD1222 COVID-19 vaccine. Trimming stripped 6 bases from V and 5 bases from J, with 5 bases between. CDR1 and CDR2 from the germline V gene are MGHDK and SYGVNS. This CDR3 contains 11 residues. Study-wide findings and caveats: Among the donors, most were white British and more were female, and clonal diversity was possibly underestimated. Repertoire sampling occurred only after the peak T cell response. At 160-218 and 743-854, vaccine-associated CD4 TCRs were dominant, and they spanned spike.

This clone was recorded once. Its antigen remains unidentified. The table came from immunoSEQ multiplex PCR; TCRdb's copy has only in-frame clones and leaves some out. This sample has tens of thousands of clones, with more than 75% found just once. The chain couples TRBV25-1 to TRBJ1-3; D gene uncertain. This sequence was found in an adult in good health. Sequenced here: peripheral blood, sampled on day 0 of MenACWY control vaccination. The CDR3 is CASSLRNTIYF. CDR3 in DNA: TGTGCCAGCAGCCTCAGAAACACCATATATTTT.